This T cell receptor beta chain came from a study of cytomegalovirus exposure and HLA in healthy donors. Points from the study as a whole: Investigators reported 164 TCR beta chains as tied to cytomegalovirus. The classifier reportedly diagnosed cytomegalovirus status with high sensitivity and specificity. Most TCR sequences showed up rarely, but some public TCRs showed up in many donors.

The germline V gene has CDR1 SNHLY and CDR2 FYNNEI. Trimming cost V 3 bases and J 13 bases, with 13 bases left between them. The CDR3 has 12 amino acids. Clones were sequenced by immunoSEQ multiplex PCR, and TCRdb holds only the in-frame ones, with some missing. The sample gives about 200,000 clones, 75% to 85% of which show up once; roughly 12% is in the top ten. Remarks on this clone: Its antigen is unidentified.

The genes are TRBV2 and TRBJ1-5; unclear D gene. The clonotype was recovered from a woman aged 25 to 39 in good health and CMV-seropositive. The specimen was PBMCs. The CDR3 sequence is CASSDARVQQHF. Here the CDR3 DNA reads TGTGCCAGCAGTGATGCCCGGGTCCAACAGCATTTT.